This TCR beta chain originates from a study of cytomegalovirus exposure and HLA in healthy donors. Overall study results and limits: A missense variant in DCLRE1C was later tied to TCR beta V- and J-gene trimming. HLA restriction was apparent for most CMV-associated TCR beta chains in a later analysis. As a later analysis revealed, the rate of TCR association differed by HLA locus, with DRB1 most and HLA-C fewest.

On this clone itself: What it recognizes is unknown. The germline gene is not matched at one end of the junction; a read error may be the cause.

Although they were nominally healthy when sampled, donors likely had unrecorded immune exposures. It was with 60 Vbeta and 13 Jbeta primers that the PCR ran. Repertoires were generated with immunoSEQ multiplex PCR, while TCRdb's copy carries only in-frame clones and drops some. The repertoire consists of roughly 140,000 clones, with roughly 85% occurring once and the leading ten covering over 0.6%. Source material: PBMCs. This clonotype was obtained from a male donor in good health and CMV-seronegative.

CDR3 nucleotides: TGTTCCAGCAGCAACTGGGACAGGAGCGGCTATGGCTACACCTTC. Encoded protein: CSSSNWDRSGYGYTF. The V and J genes are TRBV7-9 and TRBJ1-2, with 8 nucleotides matching TRBD1. Germline V CDR1 and CDR2: SEHNR, FQNEAQ (reference sequence). This CDR3 region has 15 residues.